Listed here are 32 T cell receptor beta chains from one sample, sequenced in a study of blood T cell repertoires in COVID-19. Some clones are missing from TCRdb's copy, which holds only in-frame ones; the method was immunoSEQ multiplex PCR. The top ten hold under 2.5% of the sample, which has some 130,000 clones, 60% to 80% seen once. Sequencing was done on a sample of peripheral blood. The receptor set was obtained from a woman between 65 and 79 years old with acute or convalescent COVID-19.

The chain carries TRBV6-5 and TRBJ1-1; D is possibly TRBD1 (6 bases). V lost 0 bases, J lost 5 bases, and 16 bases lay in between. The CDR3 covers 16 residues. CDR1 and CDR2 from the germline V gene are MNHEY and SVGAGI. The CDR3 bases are TGTGCCAGCAGTTACTCGATAGCAGGGGCGGTTACTGAAGCTTTCTTT. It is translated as CASSYSIAGAVTEAFF.

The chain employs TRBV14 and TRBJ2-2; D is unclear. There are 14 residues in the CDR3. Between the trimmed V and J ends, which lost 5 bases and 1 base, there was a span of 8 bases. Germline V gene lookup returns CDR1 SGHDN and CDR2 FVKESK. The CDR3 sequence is CASSKYLNTGELFF. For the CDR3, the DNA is TGTGCCAGCAGCAAGTACTTGAACACCGGGGAGCTGTTTTTT.

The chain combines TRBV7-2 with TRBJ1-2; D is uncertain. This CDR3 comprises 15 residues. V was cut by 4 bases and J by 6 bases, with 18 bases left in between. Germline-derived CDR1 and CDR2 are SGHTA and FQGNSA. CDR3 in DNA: TGTGCCAGCAGCTCCGGGTCCAGTCCCCTAAATGGCTACACCTTC. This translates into CASSSGSSPLNGYTF.

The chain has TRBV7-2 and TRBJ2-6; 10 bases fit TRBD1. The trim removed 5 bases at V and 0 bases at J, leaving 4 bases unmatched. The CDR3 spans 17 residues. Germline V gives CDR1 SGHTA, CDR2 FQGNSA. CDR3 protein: CASSRTGGSSGANVLTF. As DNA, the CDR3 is TGTGCCAGCAGCCGGACAGGGGGTTCCTCTGGGGCCAACGTCCTGACTTTC.

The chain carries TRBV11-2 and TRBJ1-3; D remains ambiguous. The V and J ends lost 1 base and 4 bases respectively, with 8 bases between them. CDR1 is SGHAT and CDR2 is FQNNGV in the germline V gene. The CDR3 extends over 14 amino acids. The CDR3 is CASSLVSRGNTIYF. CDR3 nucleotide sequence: TGTGCCAGCAGCTTAGTTTCTAGAGGAAACACCATATATTTT. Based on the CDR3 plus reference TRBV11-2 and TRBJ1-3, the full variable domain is EAGVAQSPRYKIIEKRQSVAFWCNPISGHATLYWYQQILGQGPKLLIQFQNNGVVDDSQLPKDRFSAERLKGVDSTLKIQPAKLEDSAVYLCASSLVSRGNTIYFGEGSWLTVV.

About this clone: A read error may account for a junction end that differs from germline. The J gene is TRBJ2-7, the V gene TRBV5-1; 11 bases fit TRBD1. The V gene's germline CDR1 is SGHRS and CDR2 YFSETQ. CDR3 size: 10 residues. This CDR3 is CASSPGQGVF. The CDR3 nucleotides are TGCGCCAGCAGCCCGGGACAGGGGGTCTTC. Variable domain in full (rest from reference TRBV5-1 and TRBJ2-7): KAGVTQTPRYLIKTRGQQVTLSCSPISGHRSVSWYQQTPGQGLQFLFEYFSETQRNKGNFPGRFSGRQFSNSRSEMNVSTLELGDSALYLCASSPGQGVFGPGTRLTVT.

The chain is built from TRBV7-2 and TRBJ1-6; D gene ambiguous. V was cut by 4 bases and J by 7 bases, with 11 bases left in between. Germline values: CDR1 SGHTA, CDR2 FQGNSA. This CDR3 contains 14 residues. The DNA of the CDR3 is TGTGCCAGCAGCTCTTCGGTGCAAAATTCACCCCTCCACTTT. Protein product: CASSSSVQNSPLHF.

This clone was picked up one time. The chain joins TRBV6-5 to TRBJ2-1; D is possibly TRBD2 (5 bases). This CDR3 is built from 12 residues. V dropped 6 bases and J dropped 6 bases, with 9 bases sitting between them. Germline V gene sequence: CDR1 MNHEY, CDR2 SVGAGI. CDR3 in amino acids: CASSPEGNEQFF. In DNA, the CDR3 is TGTGCCAGCAGCCCAGAGGGCAATGAGCAGTTCTTC.

CDR3 sequence: CASSTGTTYTGELFF. CDR3 sequence (DNA): TGTGCCAGCTCAACCGGGACTACTTACACCGGGGAGCTGTTTTTT. The V and J genes are TRBV18 and TRBJ2-2; 7 positions match TRBD2. The CDR3 length is 15 residues. Germline V lookup: CDR1 KGHSH, CDR2 LQKENI. V dropped 5 bases and J dropped 3; count of bases not matched to a gene: 6.

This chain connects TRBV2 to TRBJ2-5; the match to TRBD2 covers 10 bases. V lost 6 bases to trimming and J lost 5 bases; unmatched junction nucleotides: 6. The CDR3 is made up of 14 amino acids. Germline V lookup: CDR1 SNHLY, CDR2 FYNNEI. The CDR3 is CASRNSGGRETQYF. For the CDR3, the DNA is TGTGCCAGCAGAAATAGCGGGGGGCGCGAGACCCAGTACTTC.

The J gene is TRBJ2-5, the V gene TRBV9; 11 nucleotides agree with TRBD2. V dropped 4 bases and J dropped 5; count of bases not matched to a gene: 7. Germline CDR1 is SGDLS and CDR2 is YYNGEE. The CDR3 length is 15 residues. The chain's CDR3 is CASSLGTSGGETQYF. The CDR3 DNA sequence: TGTGCCAGCAGCCTCGGGACTAGCGGAGGGGAGACCCAGTACTTC.

The CDR3 coding sequence is TGTGCCAGCAGGCCCGGACAGGGGGATCAGCCCCAGCATTTT. Encoded protein: CASRPGQGDQPQHF. This chain links TRBV2 with TRBJ1-5; TRBD1 matches 10 bases. Germline V gene lookup returns CDR1 SNHLY and CDR2 FYNNEI. With V trimmed by 6 bases and J by 5 bases, 4 bases remained unmatched. The CDR3 spans 14 residues.

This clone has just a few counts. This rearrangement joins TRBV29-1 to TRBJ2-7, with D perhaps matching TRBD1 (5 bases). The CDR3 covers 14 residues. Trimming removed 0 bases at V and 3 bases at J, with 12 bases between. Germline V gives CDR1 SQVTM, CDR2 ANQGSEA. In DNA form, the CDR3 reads TGCAGCGTTGAAGACCGTGACAGAAACTACGAGCAGTACTTC. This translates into CSVEDRDRNYEQYF.

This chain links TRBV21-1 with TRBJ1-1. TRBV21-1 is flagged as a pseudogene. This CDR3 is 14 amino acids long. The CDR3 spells CASSKVIRDTEAFF. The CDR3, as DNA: TGTGCCAGCAGCAAAGTAATACGCGACACTGAAGCTTTCTTT.

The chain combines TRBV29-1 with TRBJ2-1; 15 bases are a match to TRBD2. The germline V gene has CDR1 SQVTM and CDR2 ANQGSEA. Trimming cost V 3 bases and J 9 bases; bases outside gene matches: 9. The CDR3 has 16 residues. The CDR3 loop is CSVELWTSGGAGEQFF. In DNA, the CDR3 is TGCAGCGTTGAGCTCTGGACTAGCGGGGGGGCCGGTGAGCAGTTCTTC.

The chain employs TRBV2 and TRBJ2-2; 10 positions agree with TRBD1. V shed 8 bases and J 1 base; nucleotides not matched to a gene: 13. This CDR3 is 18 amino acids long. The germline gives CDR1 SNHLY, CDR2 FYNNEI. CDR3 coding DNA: TGTGCCAGCGCCGAAAATGACAGGGGGCATAAGAACACCGGGGAGCTGTTTTTT. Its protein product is CASAENDRGHKNTGELFF.

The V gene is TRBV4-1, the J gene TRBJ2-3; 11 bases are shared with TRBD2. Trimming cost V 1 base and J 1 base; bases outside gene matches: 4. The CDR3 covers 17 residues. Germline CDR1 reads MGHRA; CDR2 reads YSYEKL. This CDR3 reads CASSQGGGLAGTDTQYF. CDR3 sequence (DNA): TGCGCCAGCAGCCAAGGAGGGGGACTAGCGGGCACAGATACGCAGTATTTT.

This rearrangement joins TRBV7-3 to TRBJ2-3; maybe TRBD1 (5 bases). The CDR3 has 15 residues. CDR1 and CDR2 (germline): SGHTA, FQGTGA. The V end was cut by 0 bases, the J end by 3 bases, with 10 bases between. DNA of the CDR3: TGTGCCAGCAGCTTAACAGGGCAGGGTACAGATACGCAGTATTTT. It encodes CASSLTGQGTDTQYF.

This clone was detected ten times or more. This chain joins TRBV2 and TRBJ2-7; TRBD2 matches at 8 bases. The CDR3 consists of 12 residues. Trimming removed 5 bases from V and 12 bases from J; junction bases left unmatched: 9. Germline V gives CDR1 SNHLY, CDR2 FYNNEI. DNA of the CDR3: TGTGCCAGCAGTCCCCCCAGCGGGAGCTTGTACTTC. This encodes CASSPPSGSLYF.

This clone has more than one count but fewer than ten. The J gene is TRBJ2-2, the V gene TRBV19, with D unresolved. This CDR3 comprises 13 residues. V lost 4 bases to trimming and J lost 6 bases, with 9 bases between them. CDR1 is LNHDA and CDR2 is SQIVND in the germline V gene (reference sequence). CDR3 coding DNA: TGTGCCAGTAGTACGAGCATGTCCGGGGAGCTGTTTTTT. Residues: CASSTSMSGELFF.

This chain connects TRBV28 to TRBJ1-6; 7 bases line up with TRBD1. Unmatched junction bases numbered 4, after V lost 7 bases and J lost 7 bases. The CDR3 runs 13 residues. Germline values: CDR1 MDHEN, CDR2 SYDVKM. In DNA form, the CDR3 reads TGTGCCAGCACCAAGACAGGGAATTCACCCCTCCACTTT. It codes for CASTKTGNSPLHF. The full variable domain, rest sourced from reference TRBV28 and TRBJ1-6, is DVKVTQSSRYLVKRTGEKVFLECVQDMDHENMFWYRQDPGLGLRLIYFSYDVKMKEKGDIPEGYSVSREKKERFSLILESASTNQTSMYLCASTKTGNSPLHFGNGTRLTVT.

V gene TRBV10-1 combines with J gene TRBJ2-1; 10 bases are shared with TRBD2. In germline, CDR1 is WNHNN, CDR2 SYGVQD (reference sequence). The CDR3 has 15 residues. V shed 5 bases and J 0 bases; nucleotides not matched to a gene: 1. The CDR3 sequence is CASSPSGSSYNEQFF. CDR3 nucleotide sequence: TGCGCCAGCAGTCCTAGCGGGAGCTCCTACAATGAGCAGTTCTTC.

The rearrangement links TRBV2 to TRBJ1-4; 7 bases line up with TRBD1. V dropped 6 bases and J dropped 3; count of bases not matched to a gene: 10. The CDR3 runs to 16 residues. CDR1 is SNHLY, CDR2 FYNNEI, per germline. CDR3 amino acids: CASRYRGVNSNEKLFF. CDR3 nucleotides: TGTGCCAGCAGATACAGGGGCGTGAACTCTAATGAAAAACTGTTTTTT.

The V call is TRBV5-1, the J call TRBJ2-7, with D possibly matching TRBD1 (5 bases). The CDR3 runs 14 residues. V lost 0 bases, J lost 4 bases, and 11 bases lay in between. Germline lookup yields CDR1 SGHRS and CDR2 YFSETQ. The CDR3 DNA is TGCGCCAGCAGCTTGGTGACAGATTCTTACGAGCAGTACTTC. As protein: CASSLVTDSYEQYF.

In DNA form, the CDR3 reads TGTGCCAGCACTGGGACAGGAAGGGCTGAAGCTTTCTTT. Translated, it gives CASTGTGRAEAFF. The chain couples TRBV12-3 or TRBV12-4 to TRBJ1-1; 8 bases fit TRBD1. The trim removed 7 bases at V and 6 bases at J, leaving 7 bases unmatched. CDR3 length equals 13 residues.

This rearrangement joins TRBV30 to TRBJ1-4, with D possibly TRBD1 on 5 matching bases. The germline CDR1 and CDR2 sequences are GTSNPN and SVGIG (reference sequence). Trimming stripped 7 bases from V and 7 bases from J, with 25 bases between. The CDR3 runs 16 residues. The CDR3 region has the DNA TGTGCCTCGGAAGGTCCAGGGAACGACATGGGTGAAAAACTGTTTTTT. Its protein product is CASEGPGNDMGEKLFF.

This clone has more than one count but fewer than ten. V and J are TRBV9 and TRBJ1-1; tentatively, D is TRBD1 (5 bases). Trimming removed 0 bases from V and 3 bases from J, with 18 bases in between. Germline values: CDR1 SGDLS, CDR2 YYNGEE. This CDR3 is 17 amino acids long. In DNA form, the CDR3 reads TGTGCCAGCAGCGTAGGAATTATCAGGGATCAGGACACTGAAGCTTTCTTT. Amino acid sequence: CASSVGIIRDQDTEAFF.

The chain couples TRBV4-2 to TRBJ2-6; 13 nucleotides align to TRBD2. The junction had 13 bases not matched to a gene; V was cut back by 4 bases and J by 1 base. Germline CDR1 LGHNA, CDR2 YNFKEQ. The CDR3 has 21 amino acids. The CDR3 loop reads CASSRPGTSGVGRSGANVLTF. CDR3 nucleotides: TGTGCCAGCAGCCGTCCCGGGACTAGCGGGGTGGGGAGATCTGGGGCCAACGTCCTGACTTTC.

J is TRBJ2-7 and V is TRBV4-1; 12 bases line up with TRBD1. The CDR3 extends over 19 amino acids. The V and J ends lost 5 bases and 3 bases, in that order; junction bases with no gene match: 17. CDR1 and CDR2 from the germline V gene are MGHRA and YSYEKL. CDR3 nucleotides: TGCGCCAGCAGCAAAGGACCGGGACAGGGGGCGCGAATAGGCTACGAGCAGTACTTC. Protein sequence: CASSKGPGQGARIGYEQYF.

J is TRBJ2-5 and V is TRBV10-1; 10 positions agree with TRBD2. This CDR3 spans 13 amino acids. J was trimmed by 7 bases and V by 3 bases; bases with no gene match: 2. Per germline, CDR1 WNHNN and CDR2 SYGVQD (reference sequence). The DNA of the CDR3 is TGCGCCAGCAGTGAAAGCGGGGGGGGGACCCAGTACTTC. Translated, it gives CASSESGGGTQYF.

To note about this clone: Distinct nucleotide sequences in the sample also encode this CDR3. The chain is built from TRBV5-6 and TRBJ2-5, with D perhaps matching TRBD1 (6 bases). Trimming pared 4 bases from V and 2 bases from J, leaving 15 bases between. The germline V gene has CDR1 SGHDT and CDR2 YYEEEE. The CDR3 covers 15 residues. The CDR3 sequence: CASSKRTVYQETQYF. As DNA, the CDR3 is TGTGCCAGCAGCAAAAGGACAGTTTATCAAGAGACCCAGTACTTC. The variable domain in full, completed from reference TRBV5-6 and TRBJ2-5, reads DAGVTQSPTHLIKTRGQQVTLRCSPKSGHDTVSWYQQALGQGPQFIFQYYEEEERQRGNFPDRFSGHQFPNYSSELNVNALLLGDSALYLCASSKRTVYQETQYFGPGTRLLVL.

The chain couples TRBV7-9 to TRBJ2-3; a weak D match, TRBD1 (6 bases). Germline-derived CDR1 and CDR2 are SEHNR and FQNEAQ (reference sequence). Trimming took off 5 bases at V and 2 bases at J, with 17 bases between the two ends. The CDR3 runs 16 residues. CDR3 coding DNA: TGTGCCAGCAGCATAACAGGGCGTCTATACACAGATACGCAGTATTTT. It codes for CASSITGRLYTDTQYF. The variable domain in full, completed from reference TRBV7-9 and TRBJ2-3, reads DTGVSQNPRHKITKRGQNVTFRCDPISEHNRLYWYRQTLGQGPEFLTYFQNEAQLEKSRLLSDRFSAERPKGSFSTLEIQRTEQGDSAMYLCASSITGRLYTDTQYFGPGTRLTVL.